This T cell receptor beta chain was retrieved from a study of tissue T cells after allogeneic stem cell transplantation. Time point specified: mouse harvest day 7 after allogeneic transplant. Mouse grafts combined 10^7 T-cell-depleted bone marrow cells with 10^6 splenic CD5+ T cells. Generated by immunoSEQ multiplex PCR, the TCRdb table keeps only in-frame clones and is missing some. The sample gives several thousand clones, approximately 45% of which show up once; 7.8% is in the top ten. This clone was seen a single time. Gene names denote mouse genes. The CDR3 end falls 1 residue outside the read, so it is completed with the germline J gene. Germline V lookup: CDR1 KGHTA, CDR2 FQNQQP. CDR3 length: 13 residues.

The chain is built from TRBV23 and TRBJ2-5; TRBD2 reflects the table's D call only, with no check against the DNA. Input material: gut tissue. The source of this sequence is a female BALB/c mouse given C57BL/6 T cells with graft-versus-host disease after an allogeneic hematopoietic cell transplant. CDR3 residues: CSSSSGGAYTQYF. The covered CDR3 bases are TGCTCCAGCAGTTCTGGGGGGGCTTACACCCAGTAC.